This T cell receptor (beta chain) comes out of a study of T cell repertoires in cytomegalovirus infection. The overall study: CMV infection plus the matching HLA type was flagged by public TCR beta signatures.

Study results and caveats: Individuals carrying CMV plus the relevant HLA were identified by cumulative frequency of public TCR beta families.

With respect to this clonotype: No antigen is known for it.

MiXCR, applied by TCRdb to the reads, yields one record per CDR3 protein. Of around 710,000 distinct CDR3 sequences listed, 25% to 35% are singletons. This receptor was obtained from a human donor in good health (CMV status not recorded). Some clones in this sample may be carry-over from other donors' samples. The source was cultured CD8+ T cells from PBMCs, collected from culture after CMV antigen stimulation.

The DNA for the CDR3 is TGTGCCAGCAGTCTAAGACAGGGGGTCTTCAATGAGCAGTTCTTC. This encodes CASSLRQGVFNEQFF. This chain joins TRBV7-8 and TRBJ2-1; TRBD1 agrees at 9 bases. Germline loops: CDR1 SGHVS, CDR2 FQNEAQ. The CDR3 covers 15 residues. V gave up 6 bases and J gave up 6 bases; unmatched junction bases: 9.